This TCR beta chain was sequenced for a study of T cell changes during pregnancy in multiple sclerosis (dated by TCRdb to the late 2010s). Notes on the research overall: The study looked at changes in the T cell repertoire across pregnancy in women with multiple sclerosis.

To prepare the library, the immunoSEQ multiplex PCR assay was applied. As stored in TCRdb, this immuneACCESS dataset retains in-frame rearrangements with V and J assigned. A fraction of the clones does not appear; measured against another copy, unresolved V genes explain less than half of the discrepancy, and the remainder lacks a known reason. In this sample the table shows tens of thousands of clones, roughly 92% of which occur a single time. The top ten hold 1.6% of the sample. To note about this clone: The target of this receptor is not known. Per-base quality was not reported, and no clone a single base away is much larger than it.

The input for sequencing was peripheral blood, taken in the first trimester of pregnancy. The clonotype was recovered from a female donor in good health, enrolled as a control in a pregnancy study.

The bases read TGTGCCAGCAGTGGGACTGTGTACAATGAGCAGTTCTTC. Translation gives CASSGTVYNEQFF. The sequence links TRBV25-1 to TRBJ2-1, and perhaps TRBD2 as D gene, on 5 matching bases. At the junction V is shortened by 4 bases and J by 4 bases, with 8 bases in between. The CDR3 contains 13 residues, cysteine and phenylalanine counted. Here the CDR3 DNA is all that survives: 39 bases in frame from base 1. CDR1 and CDR2 are read off the germline V gene as MGHDK and SYGVNS.